These 27 T cell receptor beta chains share one sample of origin, sequenced in a study of identifying expanded T cells in peripheral blood. The assay was immunoSEQ multiplex PCR, and TCRdb's table has in-frame clones only and misses some. The sample lists some 97,000 clones; approximately 88% were seen once. Sequences were obtained from blood. The receptor set was obtained from a person between 18 and 75 years old in good health.

The chain couples TRBV19 to TRBJ2-7; TRBD2 matches at 8 bases. Germline assignment: CDR1 LNHDA and CDR2 SQIVND (reference sequence). The V and J ends lost 6 bases and 4 bases, in that order; junction bases with no gene match: 8. This CDR3 is 14 amino acids long. This CDR3 is CASRAAGDWYEQYF. DNA for the CDR3: TGTGCCAGTAGGGCAGCGGGAGACTGGTACGAGCAGTACTTC.

V and J are TRBV19 and TRBJ2-7, with TRBD1 matching over 7 bases. CDR1 is LNHDA and CDR2 is SQIVND in the germline V gene (reference sequence). With 5 bases clipped from V and 2 bases from J, the junction kept 12 bases outside the gene matches. The CDR3 consists of 16 residues. CDR3 region: CASSPQFRGSAYEQYF. The CDR3 DNA sequence: TGTGCCAGTAGTCCACAATTCAGGGGGTCCGCCTACGAGCAGTACTTC.

V usage is TRBV5-1 and J usage is TRBJ2-3; D gene unclear. This CDR3 region has 13 residues. Trimming stripped 3 bases from V and 0 bases from J, with 5 bases between. Germline V CDR1 and CDR2: SGHRS, YFSETQ. CDR3 sequence reads: CASSSGSTDTQYF. CDR3 nucleotides: TGCGCCAGCAGCTCCGGAAGCACAGATACGCAGTATTTT.

This rearrangement joins TRBV6-6 to TRBJ1-5, with D possibly TRBD1 on 6 matching bases. V gave up 6 bases and J gave up 3 bases, with 12 bases separating them. CDR3 length equals 14 residues. Germline V gene sequence: CDR1 MNHNY, CDR2 SVGAGI (reference sequence). CDR3 sequence reads: CASSWDILNQPQHF. The CDR3 DNA is TGTGCCAGCAGCTGGGACATACTCAATCAGCCCCAGCATTTT.

V is TRBV6-5 and J is TRBJ1-1; 10 nucleotides match TRBD1. The CDR3 has 13 amino acids. Looked up from germline, CDR1 is MNHEY and CDR2 is SVGAGI. The J segment lost 7 bases and the V segment lost 5 bases, leaving 4 bases of the junction unmatched. CDR3: CASSNRDRGEAFF. In nucleotides, the CDR3 is TGTGCCAGCAGTAACCGGGACAGGGGTGAAGCTTTCTTT.

The gene calls are TRBV12-2 and TRBJ2-5. TRBV12-2 counts as a pseudogene. This CDR3 has 14 amino acids. The CDR3 protein is CASRLARGAETQYF. The DNA for the CDR3 is TGTGCAAGTCGCTTAGCGAGGGGAGCGGAGACCCAGTACTTC.

The V gene is TRBV7-9, the J gene TRBJ2-7; maybe TRBD2 (6 bases). V lost 5 bases and J lost 4, with 9 bases in between. The CDR3 sequence is 12 residues long. The germline CDR1 and CDR2 sequences are SEHNR and FQNEAQ (reference sequence). DNA of the CDR3: TGTGCCAGCAGCGGTGGAGGGTACGAGCAGTACTTC. Translation gives CASSGGGYEQYF.

This chain links TRBV4-3 with TRBJ2-1; no firm D call. The CDR3 totals 13 residues. From germline, CDR1 is LGHNA and CDR2 YSLEER. V lost 0 bases and J lost 7, with 7 bases in between. The CDR3 DNA reads TGCGCCAGCAGCCAAGAAAGGGCAAATGAGCAGTTCTTC. Protein: CASSQERANEQFF.

The chain couples TRBV5-1 to TRBJ1-2; 7 nucleotides line up with TRBD1. V gave up 5 bases and J gave up 2 bases; unmatched junction bases: 15. Germline assignment: CDR1 SGHRS and CDR2 YFSETQ. The CDR3 loop spans 17 amino acids. CDR3 amino acids: CASSVDRQGGLNYGYTF. The CDR3 DNA follows: TGCGCCAGCAGTGTGGACAGGCAAGGGGGGTTGAACTATGGCTACACCTTC. The full variable domain, in which reference TRBV5-1 and TRBJ1-2 provide the parts outside the CDR3, is KAGVTQTPRYLIKTRGQQVTLSCSPISGHRSVSWYQQTPGQGLQFLFEYFSETQRNKGNFPGRFSGRQFSNSRSEMNVSTLELGDSALYLCASSVDRQGGLNYGYTFGSGTRLTVV.

This chain connects TRBV27 to TRBJ1-2; D not resolved. The V end was cut by 6 bases, the J end by 0 bases, with 20 bases between. CDR1 MNHEY and CDR2 SMNVEV come from the germline V gene (reference sequence). The CDR3 sequence is 17 residues long. The CDR3 nucleotides are TGTGCCAGCAGAAAAAGGTCGCCACGGCGAGCTAACTATGGCTACACCTTC. Its protein is CASRKRSPRRANYGYTF.

The chain uses TRBV5-1 and TRBJ2-1; 9 bases line up with TRBD2. Germline-derived CDR1 and CDR2 are SGHRS and YFSETQ. The CDR3 covers 15 residues. V dropped 0 bases and J dropped 3; count of bases not matched to a gene: 1. The CDR3 is CASSLAAGGYNEQFF. Written as DNA, the CDR3 is TGCGCCAGCAGCTTGGCAGCGGGAGGCTACAATGAGCAGTTCTTC.

The gene calls are TRBV30 and TRBJ1-2; 10 positions agree with TRBD1. Germline CDR1 and CDR2: GTSNPN and SVGIG (reference sequence). The J segment lost 4 bases and the V segment lost 1 base, leaving 6 bases of the junction unmatched. This CDR3 has 15 amino acids. CDR3 DNA sequence: TGTGCCTGGAGTGCGGGGACAGGGGCTAGCTATGGCTACACCTTC. It translates to CAWSAGTGASYGYTF.

This rearrangement joins TRBV29-1 to TRBJ2-3; D not certain. The ends were cut back, 4 bases at V and 5 bases at J, with 13 bases in the middle. The CDR3 has 13 residues. Germline values: CDR1 SQVTM, CDR2 ANQGSEA. The DNA for the CDR3 is TGCAGCGTTGCCCGGCGACGGATAGATACGCAGTATTTT. Translated, it gives CSVARRRIDTQYF.

V and J are TRBV19 and TRBJ1-2, with 8 bases matching TRBD1. Germline V gives CDR1 LNHDA, CDR2 SQIVND (reference sequence). After removal of 5 bases from V and 3 bases from J, the junction contained 8 bases not matched to a gene. The CDR3 loop spans 15 amino acids. The CDR3 is CASSYGQGLDYGYTF. The CDR3 DNA sequence: TGTGCCAGTAGTTATGGACAGGGTCTCGACTATGGCTACACCTTC.

This sequence joins TRBV5-8 and TRBJ1-5, with D possibly TRBD1 on 6 matching bases. The V end lost 1 base, the J end lost 6 bases, and 14 bases lay between the germline ends. The CDR3 covers 15 residues. Germline loops: CDR1 SGHTS, CDR2 YDEGEE. The CDR3 nucleotides are TGTGCCAGCAGCTTGTGGCAGGGGCCGGTTCAGCCCCAGCATTTT. Its translation is CASSLWQGPVQPQHF.

The gene calls are TRBV30 and TRBJ2-3; D unresolved. Trimming stripped 2 bases from V and 6 bases from J, with 9 bases between. The CDR3 covers 12 residues. Per germline, CDR1 GTSNPN and CDR2 SVGIG (reference sequence). CDR3 loop: CAWSPQTDTQYF. The CDR3 coding sequence is TGTGCCTGGAGTCCGCAAACGGATACGCAGTATTTT.

Comments on this clone: This CDR3 fails to terminate in the conserved phenylalanine or tryptophan, so it likely reflects a read error. The J gene is TRBJ2-2, the V gene TRBV2; D gene ambiguous. The ends were cut back, 5 bases at V and 2 bases at J, with 6 bases in the middle. The germline gives CDR1 SNHLY, CDR2 FYNNEI. The CDR3 has 13 residues. The CDR3 bases are TGTGCCAGCAGTTACAAAAACACCGGGGAGCTGTTTTCT. It translates to CASSYKNTGELFS.

The rearrangement uses TRBV19 and TRBJ1-2; tentative D call: TRBD1 (6 bases). This CDR3 has 16 residues. Germline values: CDR1 LNHDA, CDR2 SQIVND (reference sequence). Between the trimmed V and J ends, which lost 10 bases and 3 bases, there was a span of 24 bases. CDR3 nucleotide sequence: TGTGCCACCACTACTACAGGGAACGACGACGACTATGGCTACACCTTC. Its translation: CATTTTGNDDDYGYTF. Full variable domain (missing parts from reference TRBV19 and TRBJ1-2): DGGITQSPKYLFRKEGQNVTLSCEQNLNHDAMYWYRQDPGQGLRLIYYSQIVNDFQKGDIAEGYSVSREKKESFPLTVTSAQKNPTAFYLCATTTTGNDDDYGYTFGSGTRLTVV.

This chain links TRBV11-2 with TRBJ2-7, with 12 bases matching TRBD2. Looked up from germline, CDR1 is SGHAT and CDR2 is FQNNGV. This CDR3 has 15 residues. The junction had 5 bases not matched to a gene; V was cut back by 5 bases and J by 3 bases. The CDR3 nucleotides are TGTGCCAGCAGCCCCAGACTAGCGGGGGACTACGAGCAGTACTTC. Its translation: CASSPRLAGDYEQYF.

This sequence joins TRBV19 and TRBJ1-4; no firm D call. This CDR3 spans 15 amino acids. V lost 5 bases and J lost 4, with 14 bases in between. Looked up from germline, CDR1 is LNHDA and CDR2 is SQIVND (reference sequence). The CDR3 spells CASSRRNLSNEKLFF. The CDR3 coding sequence is TGTGCCAGTAGTCGCCGTAATCTCAGTAATGAAAAACTGTTTTTT. Based on the CDR3 plus reference TRBV19 and TRBJ1-4, the full variable domain is DGGITQSPKYLFRKEGQNVTLSCEQNLNHDAMYWYRQDPGQGLRLIYYSQIVNDFQKGDIAEGYSVSREKKESFPLTVTSAQKNPTAFYLCASSRRNLSNEKLFFGSGTQLSVL.

This chain connects TRBV4-1 to TRBJ2-5; 9 bases are shared with TRBD1. The CDR3 is 16 residues long. Unmatched junction bases numbered 7, after V lost 3 bases and J lost 2 bases. Germline V gene lookup returns CDR1 MGHRA and CDR2 YSYEKL. CDR3 protein: CASSHLPGQGQETQYF. The CDR3 DNA reads as TGCGCCAGCAGCCACCTACCGGGACAGGGTCAAGAGACCCAGTACTTC.

Worth noting for this clone: A read error may account for a junction end that differs from germline. The chain carries TRBV10-3 and TRBJ2-6, with 7 bases fitting TRBD1. The CDR3 is made up of 15 amino acids. Germline V gene data show CDR1 as ENHRY and CDR2 as SYGVKD. The CDR3 here is CAINEGALGANVLTF. The CDR3 coding sequence is TGTGCCATCAATGAGGGGGCGCTTGGGGCCAACGTCCTGACTTTC.

J is TRBJ2-1 and V is TRBV19, with TRBD1 matching over 8 bases. Trimming removed 4 bases from V and 7 bases from J; junction bases left unmatched: 3. The germline V gene has CDR1 LNHDA and CDR2 SQIVND (reference sequence). CDR3 length equals 13 residues. This chain's CDR3 is CASSTRTGNEQFF. CDR3 DNA: TGTGCCAGTAGTACCAGGACAGGGAATGAGCAGTTCTTC.

This rearrangement joins TRBV6-1 to TRBJ1-2; 7 bases agree with TRBD1. Germline V gene data show CDR1 as MNHNS and CDR2 as SASEGT. J lost 8 bases, V lost 6 bases, and 3 bases had no gene match. The CDR3 has 11 amino acids. The DNA of the CDR3 is TGTGCCAGCAGGACAGGGCGCGGCTACACCTTC. This codes for CASRTGRGYTF.

CDR3 in amino acids: CASSGSGNTIYF. Written as DNA, the CDR3 is TGTGCCAGCAGCGGATCCGGAAACACCATATATTTT. The J gene is TRBJ1-3, the V gene TRBV2; D unclear. The V gene lost 6 bases and the J gene lost 4 bases, with 7 bases spanning the gap. Per the germline V gene, CDR1 is SNHLY and CDR2 is FYNNEI. The CDR3 has 12 amino acids.

This clone occurred once. The chain has TRBV5-4 and TRBJ2-5; no reliable D call. Germline assignment: CDR1 SGHNT and CDR2 YYREEE (reference sequence). V gave up 0 bases and J gave up 3 bases, with 12 bases separating them. This CDR3 region has 15 residues. The CDR3 DNA reads TGTGCCAGCAGCTTGGGGGTCCCTGGAGAAGAGACCCAGTACTTC. Translation: CASSLGVPGEETQYF.

This clone appeared a single time. This rearrangement joins TRBV18 to TRBJ2-3; D is tentatively TRBD1 or TRBD2 (5 bases each). The CDR3 is 16 amino acids. From germline, CDR1 is KGHSH and CDR2 LQKENI. Trimming left V 3 bases short and J 6 bases short, with 19 bases between. CDR3 amino acids: CASSPNRDPLTDTQYF. CDR3 sequence (DNA): TGTGCCAGCTCACCTAACCGGGACCCTTTGACGGATACGCAGTATTTT.